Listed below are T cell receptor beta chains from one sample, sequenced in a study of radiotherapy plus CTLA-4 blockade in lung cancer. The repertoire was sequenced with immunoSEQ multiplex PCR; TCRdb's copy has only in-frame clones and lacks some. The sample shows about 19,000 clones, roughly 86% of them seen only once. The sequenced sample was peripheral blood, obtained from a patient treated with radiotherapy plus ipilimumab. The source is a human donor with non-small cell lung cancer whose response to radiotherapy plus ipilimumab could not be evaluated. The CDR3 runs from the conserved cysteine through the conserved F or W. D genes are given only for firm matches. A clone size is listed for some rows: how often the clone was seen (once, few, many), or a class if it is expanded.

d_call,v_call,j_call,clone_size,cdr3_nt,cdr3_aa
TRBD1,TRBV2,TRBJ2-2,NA,TGTGCCAGCAGTAAGGGTAGGGGACAGCTCACCGGGGAGCTGTTTTTT,CASSKGRGQLTGELFF
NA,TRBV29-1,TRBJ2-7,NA,TGCAGCGTTGGTGGGGCAGGGTTACTCCCCTACGAGCAGTACTTC,CSVGGAGLLPYEQYF
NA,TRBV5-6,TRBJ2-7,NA,TGTGCCAGCACCAGACAGGACAACTACGAGCAGTACTTC,CASTRQDNYEQYF
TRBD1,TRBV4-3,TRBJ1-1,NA,TGCGCCAGCAGCCAAGAAACAGGGGGGGGCACTGAAGCTTTCTTT,CASSQETGGGTEAFF
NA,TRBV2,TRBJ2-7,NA,TGTGCCAGCAGTGAAAGCACTGGGGGCCTGTACGAGCAGTACTTC,CASSESTGGLYEQYF
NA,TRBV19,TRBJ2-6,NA,TGTGCCAGTGCATTAGGGGTCTCTGGGGCCAACGTCCTGACTTTC,CASALGVSGANVLTF
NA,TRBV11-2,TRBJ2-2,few,TGTGCCAGCAGCTGGGAGCTGTCCAGGCGCACCGGGGAGCTGTTTTTT,CASSWELSRRTGELFF
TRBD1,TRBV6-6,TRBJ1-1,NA,TGTGCCAGCAGCGGACAGGGGGAGAACACTGAAGCTTTCTTT,CASSGQGENTEAFF
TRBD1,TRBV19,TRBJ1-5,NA,TGTGCCAGTAGTGTGGAGGACAGGGACAATCAGCCCCAGCATTTT,CASSVEDRDNQPQHF
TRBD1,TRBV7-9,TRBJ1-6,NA,TGTGCCAGCAGCTTACCGGCCGGGACAGGCAATTCACCCCTCCACTTT,CASSLPAGTGNSPLHF
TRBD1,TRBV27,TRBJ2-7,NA,TGTGCCAGCAGCCGACAGGGAAGATCCTACGAGCAGTACTTC,CASSRQGRSYEQYF